Presented here are 3 T cell receptor beta chains from one specimen sequenced in a study of low-dose radiotherapy and immunotherapy resistance in tumors. TRAV- and TRBV-specific primers primed first-strand cDNA, covering alpha and beta chains. The authors ran around 20 PCR cycles to amplify TCRs with a constant-region primer and V-primer adapter. One entry per CDR3 protein results from TCRdb running MiXCR on the reads. Found here are thousands of distinct CDR3 sequences, about 53% of them singletons; the top ten hold approximately 12%. The receptor source for this set is a human donor with advanced metastatic prostate, ovarian, gallbladder or colorectal cancer (not recorded which). This table probably holds off-target reads from a library built for another chain.

V is TRBV28 and J is TRBJ2-1; possible D gene TRBD2, 6 bases. CDR3 size: 13 residues. Germline-derived CDR1 and CDR2 are MDHEN and SYDVKM. V was shortened by 8 bases and J by 4 bases, with 12 bases between the two germline ends. CDR3 nucleotide sequence: TGTGCCAGCGGCGGGGCGGGATACAATGAGCAGTTCTTC. It is translated as CASGGAGYNEQFF.

For the CDR3, the DNA is TGTGCCAGCAGTGAAGCGAGGAGGGCGGTCGGGGAGCTGTTTTTT. As protein: CASSEARRAVGELFF. The chain employs TRBV2 and TRBJ2-2; weak D call: TRBD2 (6 bases). V lost 0 bases to trimming and J lost 7 bases, with 12 bases between them. This CDR3 is built from 15 residues. Germline CDR1 SNHLY, CDR2 FYNNEI.

This chain uses TRBV25-1 with TRBJ1-2; no definite D call. Germline CDR1 reads MGHDK; CDR2 reads SYGVNS. The CDR3 sequence is 12 residues long. The V gene lost 6 bases and the J gene lost 7 bases, with 12 bases spanning the gap. The chain's CDR3 is CASRPGGAGYTF. The CDR3 region has the DNA TGTGCCAGCAGGCCTGGAGGTGCTGGCTACACCTTC.